These 20 T cell receptor beta chains came from one sample sequenced in a study of regulatory T cells in long-lasting Graves disease. Time point meaning: newly diagnosed GD, antithyroid drugs for less than 3 months. The TCR library was made from RNA extracted from PBMCs. Arm-PCR of CDR3 regions and iRepertoire HTBI primers were used to build TCR beta libraries. TCRdb reprocessed the multiplex PCR reads via MiXCR and lists one record per CDR3 protein. The sample records over 400,000 distinct CDR3 sequences, 14% being singletons. The same sample was also used in a study of T cells in Graves' hyperthyroidism and ophthalmopathy.

Specimen: peripheral blood mononuclear cells (PBMCs), collected at new diagnosis, from a patient treated with antithyroid drugs. All receptors derive from a woman between 45 and 65 years old with Graves disease.

V and J are TRBV10-2 and TRBJ1-4, with unresolved D. CDR3 size: 12 residues. The germline CDR1 and CDR2 sequences are WSHSY and SAAADI. V was cut by 3 bases and J by 7 bases, with 6 bases left in between. In DNA, the CDR3 is TGCGCCAGCAGTGAACGGACTGAAAAACTGTTTTTT. Protein sequence: CASSERTEKLFF.

This clonotype was found many times. The gene calls are TRBV6-1 and TRBJ1-2; 10 nucleotides line up with TRBD1. The V and J ends lost 8 bases and 3 bases, in that order; junction bases with no gene match: 9. The CDR3 has 15 amino acids. CDR1 and CDR2 (germline): MNHNS, SASEGT. This CDR3 is CASWTGQGGDYGYTF. The CDR3 bases are TGTGCCAGCTGGACTGGACAGGGGGGAGACTATGGCTACACCTTC.

The chain is built from TRBV5-1 and TRBJ2-3, with TRBD2 identical over 10 bases. V was clipped by 9 bases and J by 2 bases; unmatched bases: 9. Germline-derived CDR1 and CDR2 are SGHRS and YFSETQ. The CDR3 loop spans 15 amino acids. The chain's CDR3 is CATTPGTSATDTQYF. CDR3 DNA sequence: TGCGCCACTACGCCCGGGACTAGCGCCACAGATACGCAGTATTTT.

This clonotype was seen at least ten times. The V gene is TRBV27, the J gene TRBJ2-7; D gene ambiguous. Germline V gene data show CDR1 as MNHEY and CDR2 as SMNVEV (reference sequence). The CDR3 has 12 amino acids. With 4 bases removed from V and 5 bases from J, the gap between germline ends came to 9 bases. Here the CDR3 reads CASSSYRDEQYF. CDR3 DNA: TGTGCCAGCAGTTCGTACCGCGACGAGCAGTACTTC.

This clonotype appeared many times. V and J are TRBV4-1 and TRBJ2-2; D possibly corresponds to TRBD2 (6 bases). The V end lost 0 bases, the J end lost 3 bases, and 11 bases lay between the germline ends. Germline V CDR1 and CDR2: MGHRA, YSYEKL. The CDR3 loop spans 16 amino acids. For the CDR3, the DNA is TGCGCCAGCAGCCAAGAGGAGGGGCGCGACACCGGGGAGCTGTTTTTT. It encodes CASSQEEGRDTGELFF.

This clonotype was observed a handful of times. The chain combines TRBV15 with TRBJ2-3; D may correspond to TRBD1 or TRBD2 (5 bases each). The CDR3 runs 17 residues. Trimming pared 1 base from V and 6 bases from J, leaving 20 bases between. Germline assignment: CDR1 LNHNV and CDR2 YYDKDF (reference sequence). This chain's CDR3 is CATSRARFGTSSDTQYF. CDR3 bases: TGTGCCACCAGCAGAGCCCGATTCGGGACCTCTAGTGATACGCAGTATTTT.

A word on this clonotype: A much larger clone differs from this one at a single base, so this may be a read error. The chain links TRBV5-5 to TRBJ1-2; 8 bases line up with TRBD1. CDR1 SGHKS and CDR2 YYEKEE come from the germline V gene (reference sequence). The CDR3 is 15 residues long. This CDR3 reads CASSPRTGSNDGYTF. In DNA, the CDR3 is TGCGCCAGCAGCCCCCGGACAGGGAGTAACGATGGCTACACCTTC.

The rearrangement links TRBV4-1 to TRBJ1-2; D is possibly TRBD1 (5 bases). Deletions cut 4 bases from V and 0 bases from J, with 12 bases between. Germline V gene data show CDR1 as MGHRA and CDR2 as YSYEKL. There are 15 residues in the CDR3. As DNA, the CDR3 is TGCGCCAGCAGCCCCCGCGAGGGGCCTAACTATGGCTACACCTTC. Translation gives CASSPREGPNYGYTF.

There are a few counts of this clonotype. The chain carries TRBV29-1 and TRBJ2-7, with 7 bases that match TRBD1. The CDR3 loop spans 15 amino acids. The J segment lost 4 bases and the V segment lost 2 bases, leaving 11 bases of the junction unmatched. CDR1 and CDR2 (germline): SQVTM, ANQGSEA. The CDR3 here is CSVEWAGTETYEQYF. DNA for the CDR3: TGCAGCGTTGAATGGGCAGGGACAGAAACGTACGAGCAGTACTTC.

This clonotype was counted ten times or more. This rearrangement joins TRBV12-3 or TRBV12-4 to TRBJ2-7, with no clear D. Trimming pared 3 bases from V and 0 bases from J, leaving 6 bases between. This CDR3 is 13 amino acids long. The CDR3 reads CASSLLSSYEQYF. The CDR3, as DNA: TGTGCCAGCAGTTTGCTATCCTCCTACGAGCAGTACTTC.

This clonotype was counted between two and nine times. This sequence joins TRBV6-1 and TRBJ2-1; possibly TRBD2 for D (6 bases). In germline, CDR1 is MNHNS, CDR2 SASEGT. Trimming removed 3 bases at V and 6 bases at J, with 12 bases between. The CDR3 has 14 amino acids. In nucleotides, the CDR3 is TGTGCCAGCAGTGAGACGGGAGAGATCAATGAGCAGTTCTTC. Translation gives CASSETGEINEQFF.

This clonotype turned up a few times. The rearrangement links TRBV6-2 or TRBV6-3 to TRBJ1-2; D remains unclear. The CDR3 contains 13 residues. The germline gives CDR1 MNHEY, CDR2 SVGEGT. With 0 bases removed from V and 7 bases from J, the gap between germline ends came to 9 bases. As DNA, the CDR3 is TGTGCCAGCAGTTACTCGGCAGTCGCTGGCTACACCTTC. It is translated as CASSYSAVAGYTF.

At least ten counts were recorded for this clonotype. The V gene is TRBV29-1, the J gene TRBJ2-1, with TRBD1 matching 7 bases. The ends lost 6 bases at V and 8 bases at J; junction bases unmatched: 16. The germline CDR1 and CDR2 sequences are SQVTM and ANQGSEA. The length of the CDR3 is 15 residues. The CDR3 sequence is CSVAGLDRLGDEQFF. CDR3 DNA: TGCAGCGTGGCCGGGCTGGACAGGCTGGGTGATGAGCAGTTCTTC.

This clonotype was seen repeatedly, ten times or more. V gene TRBV19 combines with J gene TRBJ1-1; TRBD1 is a possible D gene (6 bases). V was trimmed by 9 bases and J by 1 base, leaving 9 bases between them. Germline CDR1 is LNHDA and CDR2 is SQIVND (reference sequence). The CDR3 extends over 12 amino acids. CDR3 sequence reads: CASRQANTEAFF. The DNA of the CDR3 is TGTGCCAGCCGACAGGCGAACACTGAAGCTTTCTTT.

This clonotype was counted at least ten times. The V and J genes are TRBV24-1 and TRBJ2-1, with D perhaps TRBD2 (6 bases). Trimming took off 7 bases at V and 7 bases at J, with 28 bases between the two ends. The V gene's germline CDR1 is KGHDR and CDR2 SFDVKD. This CDR3 spans 18 amino acids. In DNA, the CDR3 is TGTGCCACCAGACCCGGGGTGGGTTCCCGGGACTTTGCGAATGAGCAGTTCTTC. It translates to CATRPGVGSRDFANEQFF.

In this sample, this clonotype turned up many times. This sequence joins TRBV28 and TRBJ2-1, with TRBD1 identical over 7 bases. This CDR3 contains 16 residues. Germline assignment: CDR1 MDHEN and CDR2 SYDVKM. V shed 3 bases, J shed 5 bases, and the junction held 10 bases outside the gene matches. The CDR3 region has the DNA TGTGCCAGCAGTTTTAGCGAGACAGGGTTCGACAATGAGCAGTTCTTC. Encoded protein: CASSFSETGFDNEQFF.

The V and J genes are TRBV5-1 and TRBJ2-5, with 8 bases fitting TRBD2. The ends lost 5 bases at V and 1 base at J; junction bases unmatched: 7. CDR3 length: 15 amino acids. Germline lookup yields CDR1 SGHRS and CDR2 YFSETQ. The CDR3 here is CASRSTGTSQETQYF. CDR3 nucleotide sequence: TGCGCCAGCAGATCCACCGGGACTAGCCAAGAGACCCAGTACTTC.

This clonotype was seen a few times. CDR3 nucleotides: TGTGCCAGCAGTGCTGAGGGGCGAAGCAATGAGCAGTTCTTC. This codes for CASSAEGRSNEQFF. The J gene is TRBJ2-1, the V gene TRBV6-4; D is possibly TRBD1 or TRBD2 (5 bases each). The CDR3 sequence is 14 residues long. The ends were cut back, 4 bases at V and 6 bases at J, with 13 bases in the middle. CDR1 MRHNA and CDR2 SNTAGT come from the germline V gene.

This clonotype came up a few times. In DNA form, the CDR3 reads TGTGCCTGGGCGGGACTCACCTACGAGCAGTACTTC. The encoded protein is CAWAGLTYEQYF. This chain uses TRBV30 with TRBJ2-7; tentatively, D is TRBD2 (6 bases). The CDR3 totals 12 residues. V was cut by 5 bases and J by 2 bases, with 10 bases left in between. From germline, CDR1 is GTSNPN and CDR2 SVGIG (reference sequence).

This clonotype appeared a single time. The J gene is TRBJ2-7, the V gene TRBV4-2, with D possibly being TRBD1 (6 bases). This CDR3 spans 17 amino acids. The ends were cut back, 1 base at V and 0 bases at J, with 16 bases in the middle. Germline CDR1 is LGHNA and CDR2 is YNFKEQ. The CDR3 sequence is CASSQVFGRGDSYEQYF. As DNA, the CDR3 is TGTGCCAGCAGCCAAGTGTTCGGCAGGGGCGACTCCTACGAGCAGTACTTC.